One and the same sample provided the 10 T cell receptor beta chains below, sequenced in a study of T cell responses to AZD1222 COVID-19 vaccine. TCRdb's table, derived via immunoSEQ multiplex PCR, lists solely in-frame clones and lacks some. The sample lists 50,000 to 85,000 clones, approximately 85% seen once, with more than 20% in the top ten. This specimen consisted of peripheral blood, obtained on day 0 of MenACWY control vaccination. The receptors were gathered from an adult in good health.

The chain carries TRBV9 and TRBJ2-3; 8 bases match TRBD2. This CDR3 contains 16 residues. J lost 1 base, V lost 0 bases, and 4 bases had no gene match. CDR1 and CDR2 (germline): SGDLS, YYNGEE. The CDR3 sequence: CASSVASGGGTDTQYF. The CDR3 nucleotides read TGTGCCAGCAGCGTAGCGAGCGGGGGTGGCACAGATACGCAGTATTTT.

The chain employs TRBV10-2 and TRBJ1-2, with D unresolved. CDR3 length: 12 amino acids. Per germline, CDR1 WSHSY and CDR2 SAAADI. Trimming cost V 6 bases and J 4 bases, with 9 bases left between them. The CDR3 here is CASSPLPYGYTF. The CDR3 DNA reads as TGCGCCAGCAGCCCCCTCCCCTATGGCTACACCTTC.

The rearrangement uses TRBV25-1 and TRBJ2-7; no definite D call. The CDR3 is 14 residues long. Germline V gene data show CDR1 as MGHDK and CDR2 as SYGVNS. The germline V and J ends were trimmed by 5 bases and 1 base, with 12 bases remaining between them. CDR3 DNA: TGTGCCAGCAGTAATTCTGGCTATTCCTACGAGCAGTACTTC. Translated: CASSNSGYSYEQYF.

The chain combines TRBV5-6 with TRBJ2-1, with D maybe TRBD2 (5 bases). The V end was cut by 7 bases, the J end by 6 bases, with 14 bases between. Looked up from germline, CDR1 is SGHDT and CDR2 is YYEEEE. This CDR3 spans 13 amino acids. CDR3 amino acids: CASCSPGINEQFF. CDR3 coding DNA: TGTGCCAGCTGCTCTCCGGGGATCAATGAGCAGTTCTTC.

This chain uses TRBV7-8 with TRBJ2-2; D remains unclear. The germline V gene has CDR1 SGHVS and CDR2 FQNEAQ. CDR3 length: 13 residues. V was trimmed by 5 bases and J by 4 bases, leaving 8 bases between them. The CDR3 is CASSPGPTGELFF. DNA for the CDR3: TGTGCCAGCAGCCCCGGTCCCACCGGGGAGCTGTTTTTT.

This clone turned up a few times. The V call is TRBV4-3, the J call TRBJ2-1, with D unclear. Germline lookup yields CDR1 LGHNA and CDR2 YSLEER. This CDR3 is built from 13 residues. Trimming left V 0 bases short and J 7 bases short, with 7 bases between. CDR3 loop: CASSQEGWNEQFF. The CDR3 nucleotides read TGCGCCAGCAGCCAAGAGGGGTGGAATGAGCAGTTCTTC.

The chain is built from TRBV7-2 and TRBJ2-1; 7 bases map to TRBD1. V dropped 1 base and J dropped 6; count of bases not matched to a gene: 3. CDR1 is SGHTA, CDR2 FQGNSA, per germline. CDR3 length: 14 residues. The CDR3 here is CASSLDNRGNEQFF. DNA of the CDR3: TGTGCCAGCAGCTTAGATAACAGGGGCAATGAGCAGTTCTTC.

The V and J genes are TRBV10-1 and TRBJ2-1, with 9 bases aligning to TRBD2. CDR3 length: 14 residues. Germline values: CDR1 WNHNN, CDR2 SYGVQD (reference sequence). V shed 3 bases, J shed 10 bases, and the junction held 7 bases outside the gene matches. The CDR3 loop reads CASSDLAGVGEQFF. The CDR3 DNA is TGCGCCAGCAGTGATTTAGCGGGAGTGGGCGAGCAGTTCTTC.

This clone was seen a few times. The gene calls are TRBV5-1 and TRBJ1-1, with D perhaps TRBD1 (6 bases). V was clipped by 2 bases and J by 2 bases, with 10 bases between them. Germline V gene sequence: CDR1 SGHRS, CDR2 YFSETQ. There are 14 residues in the CDR3. CDR3 DNA: TGCGCCAGCAGCTTCGGGGGGCGCAACACTGAAGCTTTCTTT. Protein product: CASSFGGRNTEAFF.

The chain employs TRBV27 and TRBJ2-5; 8 bases map to TRBD1. The ends lost 5 bases at V and 5 bases at J; junction bases unmatched: 4. Germline V CDR1 and CDR2: MNHEY, SMNVEV (reference sequence). The CDR3 is made up of 13 amino acids. The CDR3 DNA reads TGTGCCAGCAGTCGCAGGGGGCTCGAGACCCAGTACTTC. This sequence encodes CASSRRGLETQYF.